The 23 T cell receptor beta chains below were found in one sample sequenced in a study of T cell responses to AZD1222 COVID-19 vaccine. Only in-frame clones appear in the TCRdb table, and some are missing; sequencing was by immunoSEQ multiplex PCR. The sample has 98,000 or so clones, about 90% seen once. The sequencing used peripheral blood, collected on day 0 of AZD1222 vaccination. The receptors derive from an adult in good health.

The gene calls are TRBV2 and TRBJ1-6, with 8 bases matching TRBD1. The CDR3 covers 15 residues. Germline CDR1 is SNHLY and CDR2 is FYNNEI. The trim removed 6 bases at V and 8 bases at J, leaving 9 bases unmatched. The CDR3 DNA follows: TGTGCCAGCAGCCTCAGGACAGGGTCATATTCACCCCTCCACTTT. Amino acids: CASSLRTGSYSPLHF.

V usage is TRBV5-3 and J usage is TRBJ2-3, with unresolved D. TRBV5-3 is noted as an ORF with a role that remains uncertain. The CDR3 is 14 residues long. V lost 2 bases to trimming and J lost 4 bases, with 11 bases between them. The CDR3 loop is CARSFYLEPDTQYF. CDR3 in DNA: TGTGCCAGAAGCTTTTATCTGGAGCCAGATACGCAGTATTTT.

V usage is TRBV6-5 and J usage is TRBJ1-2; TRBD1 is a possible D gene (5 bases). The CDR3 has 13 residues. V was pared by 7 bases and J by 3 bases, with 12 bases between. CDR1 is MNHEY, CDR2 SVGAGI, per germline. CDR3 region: CASTRTRHYGYTF. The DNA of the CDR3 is TGTGCCAGCACAAGGACAAGACACTATGGCTACACCTTC.

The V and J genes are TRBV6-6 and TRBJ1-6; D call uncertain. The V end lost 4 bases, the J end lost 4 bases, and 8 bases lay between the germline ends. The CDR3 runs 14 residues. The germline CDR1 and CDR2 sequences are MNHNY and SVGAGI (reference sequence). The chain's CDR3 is CASSLRAYNSPLHF. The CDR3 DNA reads TGTGCCAGCAGTTTGAGAGCTTATAATTCACCCCTCCACTTT.

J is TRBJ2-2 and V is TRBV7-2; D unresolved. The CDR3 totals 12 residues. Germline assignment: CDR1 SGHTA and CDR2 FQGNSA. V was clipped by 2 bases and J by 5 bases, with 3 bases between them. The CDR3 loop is CASSLFTGELFF. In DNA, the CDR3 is TGTGCCAGCAGCTTATTTACCGGGGAGCTGTTTTTT. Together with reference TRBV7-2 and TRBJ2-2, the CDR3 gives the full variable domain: GAGVSQSPSNKVTEKGKDVELRCDPISGHTALYWYRQSLGQGLEFLIYFQGNSAPDKSGLPSDRFSAERTGGSVSTLTIQRTQQEDSAVYLCASSLFTGELFFGEGSRLTVL.

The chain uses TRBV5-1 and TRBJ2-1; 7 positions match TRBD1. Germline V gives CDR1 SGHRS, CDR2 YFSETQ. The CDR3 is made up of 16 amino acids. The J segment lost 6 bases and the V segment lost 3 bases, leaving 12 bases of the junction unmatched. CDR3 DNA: TGCGCCAGCAGCTGGACCAGGACAGGAGACCTCAATGAGCAGTTCTTC. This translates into CASSWTRTGDLNEQFF.

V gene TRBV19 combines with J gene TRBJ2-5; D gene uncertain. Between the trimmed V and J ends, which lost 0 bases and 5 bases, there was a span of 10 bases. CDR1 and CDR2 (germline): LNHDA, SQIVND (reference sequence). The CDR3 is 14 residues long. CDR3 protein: CASSIDRERETQYF. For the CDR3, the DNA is TGTGCCAGTAGTATAGATCGTGAGAGGGAGACCCAGTACTTC.

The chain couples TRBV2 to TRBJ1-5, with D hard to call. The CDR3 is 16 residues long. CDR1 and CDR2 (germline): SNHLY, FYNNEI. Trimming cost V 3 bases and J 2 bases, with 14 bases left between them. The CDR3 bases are TGTGCCAGCAGTGACAGACACCCAAGGGGCAATCAGCCCCAGCATTTT. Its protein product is CASSDRHPRGNQPQHF.

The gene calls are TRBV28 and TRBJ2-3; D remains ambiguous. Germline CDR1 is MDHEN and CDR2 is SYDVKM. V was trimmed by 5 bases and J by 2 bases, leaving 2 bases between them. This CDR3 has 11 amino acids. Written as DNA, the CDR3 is TGTGCCAGCAGTCTCACAGATACGCAGTATTTT. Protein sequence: CASSLTDTQYF.

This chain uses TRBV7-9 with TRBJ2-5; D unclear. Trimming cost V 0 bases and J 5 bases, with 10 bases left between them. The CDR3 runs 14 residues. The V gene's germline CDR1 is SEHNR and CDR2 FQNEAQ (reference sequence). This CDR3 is CASSLAGIRETQYF. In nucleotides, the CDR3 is TGTGCCAGCAGCTTAGCGGGGATTCGGGAGACCCAGTACTTC.

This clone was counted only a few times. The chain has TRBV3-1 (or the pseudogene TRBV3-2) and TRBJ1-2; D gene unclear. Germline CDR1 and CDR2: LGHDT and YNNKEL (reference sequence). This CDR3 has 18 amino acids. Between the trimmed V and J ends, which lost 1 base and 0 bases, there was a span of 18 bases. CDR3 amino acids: CASSQVYVGFYTNYGYTF. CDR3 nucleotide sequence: TGTGCCAGCAGCCAAGTGTACGTGGGGTTCTACACTAACTATGGCTACACCTTC.

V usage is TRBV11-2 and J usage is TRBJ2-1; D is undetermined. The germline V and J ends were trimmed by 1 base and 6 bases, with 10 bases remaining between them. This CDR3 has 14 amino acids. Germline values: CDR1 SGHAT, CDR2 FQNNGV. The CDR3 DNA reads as TGTGCCAGCAGCTTAGTTTTACCATTCAATGAGCAGTTCTTC. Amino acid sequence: CASSLVLPFNEQFF.

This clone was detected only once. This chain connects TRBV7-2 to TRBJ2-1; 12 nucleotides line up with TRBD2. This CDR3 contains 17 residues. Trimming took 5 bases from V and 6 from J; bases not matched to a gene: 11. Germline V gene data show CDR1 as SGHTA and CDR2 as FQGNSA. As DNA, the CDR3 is TGTGCCAGCAGCGTCCTCCTAGCGGGAGGGCTAACCAATGAGCAGTTCTTC. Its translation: CASSVLLAGGLTNEQFF.

CDR3 in DNA: TGCGCCAGCAGCTTGAGGCTAGGGGAGACAGATACGCAGTATTTT. Its protein is CASSLRLGETDTQYF. The rearrangement links TRBV5-1 to TRBJ2-3; D tentatively reads TRBD1 or TRBD2 (5 bases each). Per the germline V gene, CDR1 is SGHRS and CDR2 is YFSETQ. Trimming left V 1 base short and J 3 bases short, with 12 bases between. This CDR3 contains 15 residues.

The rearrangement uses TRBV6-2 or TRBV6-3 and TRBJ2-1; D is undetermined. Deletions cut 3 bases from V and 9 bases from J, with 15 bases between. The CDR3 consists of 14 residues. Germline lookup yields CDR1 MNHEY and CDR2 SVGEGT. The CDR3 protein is CASSYRPGYSEQFF. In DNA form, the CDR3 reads TGTGCCAGCAGTTATCGACCAGGATATAGTGAGCAGTTCTTC.

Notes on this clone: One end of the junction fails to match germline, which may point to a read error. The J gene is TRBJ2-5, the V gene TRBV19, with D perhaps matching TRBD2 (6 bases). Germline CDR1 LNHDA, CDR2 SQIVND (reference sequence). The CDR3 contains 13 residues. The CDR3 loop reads CASSIDGRGILDF. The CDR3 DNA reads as TGTGCCAGTAGTATAGATGGCCGCGGGATTCTCGACTTC.

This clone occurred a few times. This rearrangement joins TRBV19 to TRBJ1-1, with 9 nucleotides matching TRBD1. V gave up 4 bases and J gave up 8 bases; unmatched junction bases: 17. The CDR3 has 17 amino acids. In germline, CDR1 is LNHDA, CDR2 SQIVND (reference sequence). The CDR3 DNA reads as TGTGCCAGTAGTAGAAGACCCGCGGGACAGGGAGTTTCAGAAGCTTTCTTT. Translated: CASSRRPAGQGVSEAFF.

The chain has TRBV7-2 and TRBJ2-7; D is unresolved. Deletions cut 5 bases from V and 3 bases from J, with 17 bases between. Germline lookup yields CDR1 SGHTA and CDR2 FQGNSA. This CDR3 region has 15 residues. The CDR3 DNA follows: TGTGCCAGCAGCCAACAAAGTGGAACATTCTACGAGCAGTACTTC. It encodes CASSQQSGTFYEQYF.

The CDR3 DNA follows: TGTGCCAGCAGTGAAGTGTTAGGCGGGTACCAAGAGACCCAGTACTTC. It yields the protein CASSEVLGGYQETQYF. The chain is built from TRBV6-1 and TRBJ2-5; the D gene is possibly TRBD2 (5 bases). Deletions cut 1 base from V and 0 bases from J, with 12 bases between. CDR3 length equals 16 residues. Germline values: CDR1 MNHNS, CDR2 SASEGT.

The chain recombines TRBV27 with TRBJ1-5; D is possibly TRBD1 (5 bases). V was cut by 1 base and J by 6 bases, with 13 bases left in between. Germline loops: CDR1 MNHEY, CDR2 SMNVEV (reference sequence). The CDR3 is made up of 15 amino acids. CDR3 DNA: TGTGCCAGCAGTTTATACCGTTCGGGGGGTCAGCCCCAGCATTTT. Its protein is CASSLYRSGGQPQHF.

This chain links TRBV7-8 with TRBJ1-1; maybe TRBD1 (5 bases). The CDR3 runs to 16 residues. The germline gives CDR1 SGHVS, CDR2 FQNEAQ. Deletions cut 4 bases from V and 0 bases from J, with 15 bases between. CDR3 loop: CASSSRFRQLNTEAFF. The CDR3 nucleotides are TGTGCCAGCAGCTCCCGGTTCCGACAGTTGAACACTGAAGCTTTCTTT.

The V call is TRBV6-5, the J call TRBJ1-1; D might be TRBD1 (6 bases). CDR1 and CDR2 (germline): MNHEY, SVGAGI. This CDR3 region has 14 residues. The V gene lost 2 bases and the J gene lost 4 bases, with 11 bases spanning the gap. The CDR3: CASSYTRGTTEAFF. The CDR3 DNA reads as TGTGCCAGCAGTTACACAAGGGGGACCACTGAAGCTTTCTTT.

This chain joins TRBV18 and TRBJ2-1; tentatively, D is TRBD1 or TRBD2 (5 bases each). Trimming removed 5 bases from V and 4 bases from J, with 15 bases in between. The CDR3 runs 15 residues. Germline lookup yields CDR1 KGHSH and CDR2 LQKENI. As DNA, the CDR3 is TGTGCCAGCTCAGCCAAGATGGGACCTTACAATGAGCAGTTCTTC. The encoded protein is CASSAKMGPYNEQFF.